This entry concerns a single T cell receptor beta chain. The record originates from a study of T cells after somatic rescue of genetic block. The CDR3 is 14 residues long. Trimming took 3 bases from V and 4 from J, leaving 8 bases between them. Looked up from germline, CDR1 is SGHRS and CDR2 is YFSETQ. Data came from immunoSEQ multiplex PCR; TCRdb stores just in-frame clones and leaves some out. The table has 80,000 to 100,000 clones, approximately 90% seen once; the top ten hold roughly 1.7%. The chain employs TRBV5-1 and TRBJ1-6; D possibly corresponds to TRBD1 (6 bases). Sequenced sample: peripheral blood mononuclear cells (PBMCs). The receptor comes from a woman younger than 30. The CDR3 spells CASSSGQYNSPLHF. The CDR3 DNA reads TGCGCCAGCAGCTCCGGACAGTATAATTCACCCCTCCACTTT.